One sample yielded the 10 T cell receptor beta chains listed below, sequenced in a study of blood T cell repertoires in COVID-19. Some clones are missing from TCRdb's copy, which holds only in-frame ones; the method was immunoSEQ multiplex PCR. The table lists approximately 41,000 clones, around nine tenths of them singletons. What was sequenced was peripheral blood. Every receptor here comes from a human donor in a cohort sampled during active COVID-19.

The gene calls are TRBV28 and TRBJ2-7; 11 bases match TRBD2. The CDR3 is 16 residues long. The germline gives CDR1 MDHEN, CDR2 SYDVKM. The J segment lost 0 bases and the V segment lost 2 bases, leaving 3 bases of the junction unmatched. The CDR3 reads CASSLGLAGSSYEQYF. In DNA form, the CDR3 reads TGTGCCAGCAGTTTAGGACTAGCGGGTAGCTCCTACGAGCAGTACTTC.

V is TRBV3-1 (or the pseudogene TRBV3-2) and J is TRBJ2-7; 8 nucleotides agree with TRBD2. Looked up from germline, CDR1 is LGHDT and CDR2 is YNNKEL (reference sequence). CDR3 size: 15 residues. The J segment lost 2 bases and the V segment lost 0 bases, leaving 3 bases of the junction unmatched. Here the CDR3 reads CASSQDFGRAYEQYF. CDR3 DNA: TGTGCCAGCAGCCAAGACTTCGGGAGGGCCTACGAGCAGTACTTC.

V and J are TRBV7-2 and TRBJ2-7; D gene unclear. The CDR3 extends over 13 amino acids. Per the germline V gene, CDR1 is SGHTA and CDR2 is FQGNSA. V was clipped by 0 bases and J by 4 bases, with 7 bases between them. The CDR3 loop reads CASSLALRYEQYF. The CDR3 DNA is TGTGCCAGCAGCTTAGCGCTGCGTTACGAGCAGTACTTC.

CDR3 DNA: TGTGCCTGGAGCTCCCTTAGTCAGCAGTACTTC. Translated, it gives CAWSSLSQQYF. The V and J genes are TRBV30 and TRBJ2-7; D uncertain. CDR3 length: 11 residues. Per the germline V gene, CDR1 is GTSNPN and CDR2 is SVGIG (reference sequence). V lost 3 bases and J lost 8, with 11 bases in between. Full variable domain (missing parts from reference TRBV30 and TRBJ2-7): SQTIHQWPATLVQPVGSPLSLECTVEGTSNPNLYWYRQAAGRGLQLLFYSVGIGQISSEVPQNLSASRPQDRQFILSSKKLLLSDSGFYLCAWSSLSQQYFGPGTRLTVT.

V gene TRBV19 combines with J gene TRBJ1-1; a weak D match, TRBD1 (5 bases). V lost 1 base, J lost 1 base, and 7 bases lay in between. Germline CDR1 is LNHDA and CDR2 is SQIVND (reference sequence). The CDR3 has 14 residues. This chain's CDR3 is CASSIGTPNTEAFF. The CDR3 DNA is TGTGCCAGTAGTATAGGGACACCGAACACTGAAGCTTTCTTT.

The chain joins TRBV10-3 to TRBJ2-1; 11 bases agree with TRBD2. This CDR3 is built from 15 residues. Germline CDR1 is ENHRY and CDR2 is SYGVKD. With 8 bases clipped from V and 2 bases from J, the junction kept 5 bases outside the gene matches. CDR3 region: CAISQTSGTYNEQFF. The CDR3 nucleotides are TGTGCCATCTCGCAGACTAGCGGGACCTACAATGAGCAGTTCTTC.

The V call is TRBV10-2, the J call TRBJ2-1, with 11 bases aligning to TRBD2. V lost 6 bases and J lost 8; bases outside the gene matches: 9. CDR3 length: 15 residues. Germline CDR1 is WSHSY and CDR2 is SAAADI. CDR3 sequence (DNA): TGCGCCAGCAGCGAGGGACTAGCGGAACACGATGAGCAGTTCTTC. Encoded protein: CASSEGLAEHDEQFF.

The CDR3 loop reads CASSQVAETQYF. The CDR3, as DNA: TGTGCCAGCAGCCAAGTTGCGGAGACCCAGTACTTC. J is TRBJ2-5 and V is TRBV3-1 (or the pseudogene TRBV3-2); D is undetermined. With 1 base removed from V and 5 bases from J, the gap between germline ends came to 5 bases. The CDR3 is 12 amino acids. The germline V gene has CDR1 LGHDT and CDR2 YNNKEL (reference sequence).

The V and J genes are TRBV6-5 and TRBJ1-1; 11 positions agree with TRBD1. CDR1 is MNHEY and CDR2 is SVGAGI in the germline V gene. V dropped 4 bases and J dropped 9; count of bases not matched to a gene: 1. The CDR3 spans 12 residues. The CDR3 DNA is TGTGCCAGCAGTTGGACAGGGGGCCAAGCTTTCTTT. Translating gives CASSWTGGQAFF.

DNA of the CDR3: TGTGCCAGCAGCTTGAATCGAGCGGGAGGGTGGGATGAGCAGTTCTTC. It specifies CASSLNRAGGWDEQFF. The V call is TRBV7-2, the J call TRBJ2-1; 10 bases are shared with TRBD2. Germline V gene sequence: CDR1 SGHTA, CDR2 FQGNSA. The CDR3 has 16 amino acids. Trimming at V came to 3 bases and at J to 8 bases, leaving 10 bases not matched to a gene.